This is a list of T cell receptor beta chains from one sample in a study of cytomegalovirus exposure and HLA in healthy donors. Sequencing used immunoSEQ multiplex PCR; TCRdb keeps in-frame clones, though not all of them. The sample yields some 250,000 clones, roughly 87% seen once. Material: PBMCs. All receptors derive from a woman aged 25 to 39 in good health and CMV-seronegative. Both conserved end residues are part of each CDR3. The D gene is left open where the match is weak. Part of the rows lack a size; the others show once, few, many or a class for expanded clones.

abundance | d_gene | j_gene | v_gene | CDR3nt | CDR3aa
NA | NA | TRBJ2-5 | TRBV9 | TGTGCCAGCAGCGACGGTGGGCAAGAGACCCAGTACTTC | CASSDGGQETQYF
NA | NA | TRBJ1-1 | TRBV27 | TGTGCCAGCAGTTTGAGTAAGGGGAACACTGAAGCTTTCTTT | CASSLSKGNTEAFF
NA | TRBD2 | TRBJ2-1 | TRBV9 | TGTGCCAGCAGCGTAGAGCCTAGCGGAGTCTACAATGAGCAGTTCTTC | CASSVEPSGVYNEQFF
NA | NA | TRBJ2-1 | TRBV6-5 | TGTGCCAGCAGCACTACTGGGAGCTCCTACAATGAGCAGTTCTTC | CASSTTGSSYNEQFF
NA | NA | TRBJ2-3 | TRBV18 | TGTGCCAGCTCACCAGTGGGGACTTACACAGATACGCAGTATTTT | CASSPVGTYTDTQYF
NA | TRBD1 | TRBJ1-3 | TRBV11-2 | TGTGCCAGCAGCTTTGGGACAGGAATGGAAGGAAACACCATATATTTT | CASSFGTGMEGNTIYF
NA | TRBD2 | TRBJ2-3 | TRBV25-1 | TGTGCCAGCAGTGATGGAGCGGGATTCGTCGATACGCAGTATTTT | CASSDGAGFVDTQYF
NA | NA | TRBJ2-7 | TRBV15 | TGTGCCACCAGCAGAGATCCGGGCCCGGGGGACTACGAGCAGTACTTC | CATSRDPGPGDYEQYF
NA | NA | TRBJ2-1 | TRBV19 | TGTGCCAGTACCCATGGGGGGCTAGGAAATGAGCAGTTCTTC | CASTHGGLGNEQFF
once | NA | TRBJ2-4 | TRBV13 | TGTGCCAGCAGCTTCGGATCCGGGACTGCAGCCAAAAACATTCAGTACTTC | CASSFGSGTAAKNIQYF
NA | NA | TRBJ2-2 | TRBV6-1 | TGTGCCAGCTGCCTGACTAGGCCCACCGGGGAGCTGTTTTTT | CASCLTRPTGELFF
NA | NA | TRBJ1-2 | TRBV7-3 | TGTGCCAGCAGCTTAGGGCCCGGGACTTCCGTTGAGGGCTACACCTTC | CASSLGPGTSVEGYTF
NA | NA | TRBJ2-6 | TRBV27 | TGTGCCAGCAGTTTAGGTAGCTCTGGGGCCAACGTCCTGACTTTC | CASSLGSSGANVLTF
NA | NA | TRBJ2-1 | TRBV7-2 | TGTGCCAGCACCGAATACAATGAGCAGTTCTTC | CASTEYNEQFF
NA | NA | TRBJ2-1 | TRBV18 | TGTGCCAGCTCACCGTCCCGAGGGAGAGGGCTCCTCAATGAGCAGTTCTTC | CASSPSRGRGLLNEQFF
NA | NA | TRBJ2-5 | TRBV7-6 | TGTGCCAGCAGCCTCAAGAGCCCACAGGGAACGGGCCTCAAAGAGACCCAGTACTTC | CASSLKSPQGTGLKETQYF
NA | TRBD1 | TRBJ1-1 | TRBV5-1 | TGCGCCAGCAGCTTGGCCGGTGGACAGGGCGCGGGGACTGAAGCTTTCTTT | CASSLAGGQGAGTEAFF
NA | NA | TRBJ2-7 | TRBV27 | TGTGCCAGCTCTACCTTTGGGGGGACCTACGAGCAGTACTTC | CASSTFGGTYEQYF
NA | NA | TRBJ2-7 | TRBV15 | TGTGCCACCAGCAGCACAGGGAGAGCATCCTACGAGCAGTACTTC | CATSSTGRASYEQYF
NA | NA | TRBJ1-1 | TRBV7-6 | TGTGCCAGCAGCGACGGGGGGGTTGGCTCTGAAGCTTTCTTT | CASSDGGVGSEAFF
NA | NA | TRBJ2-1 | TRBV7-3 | TGTGCCAGCAGCTTATCCTCCAGCTCCTACAATGAGCAGTTCTTC | CASSLSSSSYNEQFF
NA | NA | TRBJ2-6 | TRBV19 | TGTGCCAGTAGAGGGGGGTTCTCTGGGGCCAACGTCCTGACTTTC | CASRGGFSGANVLTF
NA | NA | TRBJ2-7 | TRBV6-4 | TGTGCCAGCATCCCTGGACTGTGCTCCTACGAGCAGTACTTC | CASIPGLCSYEQYF
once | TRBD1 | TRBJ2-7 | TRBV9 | TGTGCCAGCAGTGCGGGACAGGGGTTCTACGAGCAGTACTTC | CASSAGQGFYEQYF
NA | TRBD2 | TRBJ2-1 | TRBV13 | TGTGCCAGCAGCTTGGGCCTTGTGATGGGAGGGATCAATGAGCAGTTCTTC | CASSLGLVMGGINEQFF
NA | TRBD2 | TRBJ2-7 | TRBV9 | TGTGCCAGCAGCGTAGGGACTAGCGGACTCAACGAGCAGTACTTC | CASSVGTSGLNEQYF
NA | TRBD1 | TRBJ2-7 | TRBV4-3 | TGCGCCAGCAGCCAGCACCCGGGACAGGGAGGCGAGCAGTACTTC | CASSQHPGQGGEQYF
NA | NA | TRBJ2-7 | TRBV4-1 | TGCGCCAGCAGCCAAGACAGTCCCCGGAGCTCCTACGAGCAGTACTTC | CASSQDSPRSSYEQYF
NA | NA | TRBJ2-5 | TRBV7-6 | TGTGCCAGCAGCTTATGGCAAGAGACCCAGTACTTC | CASSLWQETQYF
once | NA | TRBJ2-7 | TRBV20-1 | TGCAGTGCCACCTCCTACGAGCAGTACTTC | CSATSYEQYF
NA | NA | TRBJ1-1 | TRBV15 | TGTGCCACCAGCAGAGATTATGTGACAGGTAACACTGAAGCTTTCTTT | CATSRDYVTGNTEAFF
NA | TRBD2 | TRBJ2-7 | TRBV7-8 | TGTGCCAGCAGCCCGCCGCCCTGGCTAGCGGTGGACTACGAGCAGTACTTC | CASSPPPWLAVDYEQYF
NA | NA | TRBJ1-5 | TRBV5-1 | TGCGCCAGCAGCTTGGCCGGGGTATTGGTAGGCAATCAGCCCCAGCATTTT | CASSLAGVLVGNQPQHF
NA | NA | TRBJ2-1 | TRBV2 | TGTGCCAGCAGTGGGGTAGAGGGTGAGCAGTTCTTC | CASSGVEGEQFF
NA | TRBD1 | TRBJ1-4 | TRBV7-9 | TGTGCCAGCAGCTTGACAGGGAGAGAAAAACTGTTTTTT | CASSLTGREKLFF
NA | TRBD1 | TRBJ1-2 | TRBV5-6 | TGTGCCAGCAGCTTGACAGGGGAAGGTAACTATGGCTACACCTTC | CASSLTGEGNYGYTF
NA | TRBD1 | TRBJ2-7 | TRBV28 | TGTGCCAGCATTCCGGGACAGGGCCTCTACGAGCAGTACTTC | CASIPGQGLYEQYF
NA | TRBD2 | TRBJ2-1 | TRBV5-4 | TGTGCCAGCAGCCTCCTAGCGGGTCTCCAATACAATGAGCAGTTCTTC | CASSLLAGLQYNEQFF
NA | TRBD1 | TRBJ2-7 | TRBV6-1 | TGTGCCACCGGACAGGCTGGGACCTACGAGCAGTACTTC | CATGQAGTYEQYF
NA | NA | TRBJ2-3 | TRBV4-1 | TGCGCCAGCAGCCAAGATGGGACCTTAGACGGGAGAAAGCAGTATTTT | CASSQDGTLDGRKQYF